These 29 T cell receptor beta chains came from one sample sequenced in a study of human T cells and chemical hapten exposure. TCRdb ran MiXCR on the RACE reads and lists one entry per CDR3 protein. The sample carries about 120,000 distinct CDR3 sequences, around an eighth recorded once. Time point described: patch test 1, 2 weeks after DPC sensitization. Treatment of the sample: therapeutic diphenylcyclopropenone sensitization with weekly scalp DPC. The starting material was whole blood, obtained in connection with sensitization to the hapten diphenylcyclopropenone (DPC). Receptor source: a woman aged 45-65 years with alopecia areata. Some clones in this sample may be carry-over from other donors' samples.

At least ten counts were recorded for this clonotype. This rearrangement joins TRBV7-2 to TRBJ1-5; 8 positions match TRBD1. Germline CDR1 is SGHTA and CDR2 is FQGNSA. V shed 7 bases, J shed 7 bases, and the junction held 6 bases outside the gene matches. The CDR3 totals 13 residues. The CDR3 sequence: CASTLDRAQPQHF. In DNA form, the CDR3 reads TGTGCCAGCACGTTGGACAGGGCGCAGCCCCAGCATTTT.

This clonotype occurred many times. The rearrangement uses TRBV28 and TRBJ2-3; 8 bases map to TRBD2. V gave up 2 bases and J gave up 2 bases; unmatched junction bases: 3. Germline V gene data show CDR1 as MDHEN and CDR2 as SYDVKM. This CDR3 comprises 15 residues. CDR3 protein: CASSLSGRPTDTQYF. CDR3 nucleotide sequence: TGTGCCAGCAGTTTAAGCGGGAGACCCACAGATACGCAGTATTTT.

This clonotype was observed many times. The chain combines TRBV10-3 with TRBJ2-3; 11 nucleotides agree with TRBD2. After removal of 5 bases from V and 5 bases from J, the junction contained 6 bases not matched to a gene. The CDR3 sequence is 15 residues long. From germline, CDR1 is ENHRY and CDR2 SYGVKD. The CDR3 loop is CAISPSSGGGDTQYF. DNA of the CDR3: TGTGCCATCAGTCCTAGTAGCGGGGGGGGAGATACGCAGTATTTT.

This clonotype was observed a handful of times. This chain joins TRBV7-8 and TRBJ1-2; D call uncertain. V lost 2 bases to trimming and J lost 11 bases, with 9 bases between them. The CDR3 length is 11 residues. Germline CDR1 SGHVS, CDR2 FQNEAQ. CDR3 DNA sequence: TGTGCCAGCAGCTTATCCGGATATTACACCTTC. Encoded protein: CASSLSGYYTF.

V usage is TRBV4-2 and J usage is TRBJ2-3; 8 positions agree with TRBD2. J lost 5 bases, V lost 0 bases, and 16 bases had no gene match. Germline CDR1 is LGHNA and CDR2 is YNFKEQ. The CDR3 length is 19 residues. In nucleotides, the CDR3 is TGTGCCAGCAGCCAAGATCCAACAGCACGGGGGGGCCGGAGAGATACGCAGTATTTT. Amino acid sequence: CASSQDPTARGGRRDTQYF.

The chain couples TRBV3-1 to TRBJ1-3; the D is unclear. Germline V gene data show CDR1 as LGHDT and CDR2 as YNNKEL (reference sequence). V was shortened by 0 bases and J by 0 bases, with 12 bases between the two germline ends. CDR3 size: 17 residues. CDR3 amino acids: CASSQDGRVSSGNTIYF. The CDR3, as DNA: TGTGCCAGCAGCCAAGACGGGAGGGTATCCTCTGGAAACACCATATATTTT.

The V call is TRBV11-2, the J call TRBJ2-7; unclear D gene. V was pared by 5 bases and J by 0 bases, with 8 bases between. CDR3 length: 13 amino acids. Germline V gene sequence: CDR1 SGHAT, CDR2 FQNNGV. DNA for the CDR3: TGTGCCAGCAGCGCGATAAGCTCCTACGAGCAGTACTTC. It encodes CASSAISSYEQYF.

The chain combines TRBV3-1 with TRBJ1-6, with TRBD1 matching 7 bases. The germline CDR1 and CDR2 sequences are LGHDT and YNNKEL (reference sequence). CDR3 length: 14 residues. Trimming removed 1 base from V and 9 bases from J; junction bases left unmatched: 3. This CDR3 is CASSQAHRGSPLHF. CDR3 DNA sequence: TGTGCCAGCAGCCAAGCCCACAGGGGTTCACCCCTCCACTTT.

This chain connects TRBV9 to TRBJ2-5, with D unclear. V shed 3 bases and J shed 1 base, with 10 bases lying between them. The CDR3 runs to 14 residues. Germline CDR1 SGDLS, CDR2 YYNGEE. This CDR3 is CASSEWTAQETQYF. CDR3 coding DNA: TGTGCCAGCAGCGAGTGGACGGCCCAAGAGACCCAGTACTTC.

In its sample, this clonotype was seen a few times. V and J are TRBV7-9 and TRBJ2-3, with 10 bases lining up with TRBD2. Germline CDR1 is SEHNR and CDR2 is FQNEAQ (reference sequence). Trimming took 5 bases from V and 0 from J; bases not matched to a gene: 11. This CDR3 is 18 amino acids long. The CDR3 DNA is TGTGCCAGCAGCCCCGGCCTAGCGGGGGCCGATAGCACAGATACGCAGTATTTT. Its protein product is CASSPGLAGADSTDTQYF.

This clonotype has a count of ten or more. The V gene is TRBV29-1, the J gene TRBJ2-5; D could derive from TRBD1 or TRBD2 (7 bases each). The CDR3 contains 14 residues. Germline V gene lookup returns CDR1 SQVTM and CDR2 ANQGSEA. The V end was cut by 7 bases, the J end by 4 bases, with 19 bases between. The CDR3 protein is CSAKRGSGGETQYF. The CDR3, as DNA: TGCAGCGCAAAGCGGGGCTCAGGGGGAGAGACCCAGTACTTC.

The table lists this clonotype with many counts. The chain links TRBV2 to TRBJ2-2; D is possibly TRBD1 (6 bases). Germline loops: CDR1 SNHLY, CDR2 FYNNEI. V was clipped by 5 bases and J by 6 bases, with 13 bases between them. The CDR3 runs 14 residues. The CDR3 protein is CASSRDTLPGELFF. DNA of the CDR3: TGTGCCAGCAGTCGGGACACTCTGCCCGGGGAGCTGTTTTTT.

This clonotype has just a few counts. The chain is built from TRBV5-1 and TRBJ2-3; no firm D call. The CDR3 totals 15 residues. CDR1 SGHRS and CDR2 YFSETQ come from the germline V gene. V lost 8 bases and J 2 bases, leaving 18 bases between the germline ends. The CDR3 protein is CASLAADPSTDTQYF. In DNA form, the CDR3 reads TGCGCCAGTCTTGCGGCAGACCCATCCACAGATACGCAGTATTTT.

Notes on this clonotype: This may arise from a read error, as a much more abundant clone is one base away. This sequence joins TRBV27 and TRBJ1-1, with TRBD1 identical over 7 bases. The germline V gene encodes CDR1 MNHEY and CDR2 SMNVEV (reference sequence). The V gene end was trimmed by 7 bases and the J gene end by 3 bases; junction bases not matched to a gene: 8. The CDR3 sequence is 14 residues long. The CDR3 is CASNNDRVYTEAFF. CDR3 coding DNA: TGTGCCAGCAACAATGACAGGGTCTACACTGAAGCTTTCTTT.

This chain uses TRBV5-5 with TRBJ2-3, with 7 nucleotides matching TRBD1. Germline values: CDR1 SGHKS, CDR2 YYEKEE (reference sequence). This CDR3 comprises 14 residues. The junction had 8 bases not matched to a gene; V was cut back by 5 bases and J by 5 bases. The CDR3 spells CASSSQGLRDTQYF. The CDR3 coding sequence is TGTGCCAGCAGTTCACAGGGGTTGAGAGATACGCAGTATTTT.

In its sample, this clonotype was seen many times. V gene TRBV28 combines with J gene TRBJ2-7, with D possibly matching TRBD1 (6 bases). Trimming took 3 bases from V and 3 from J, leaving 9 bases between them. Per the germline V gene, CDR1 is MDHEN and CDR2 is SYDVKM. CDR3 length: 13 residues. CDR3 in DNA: TGTGCCAGCAGTTTTGGGGGCGGCTACGAGCAGTACTTC. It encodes CASSFGGGYEQYF.

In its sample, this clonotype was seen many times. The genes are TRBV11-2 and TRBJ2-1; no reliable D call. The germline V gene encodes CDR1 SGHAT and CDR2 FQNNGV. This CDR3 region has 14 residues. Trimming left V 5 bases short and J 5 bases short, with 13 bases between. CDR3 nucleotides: TGTGCCAGCAGCACGGACCCTATACACAATGAGCAGTTCTTC. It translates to CASSTDPIHNEQFF.

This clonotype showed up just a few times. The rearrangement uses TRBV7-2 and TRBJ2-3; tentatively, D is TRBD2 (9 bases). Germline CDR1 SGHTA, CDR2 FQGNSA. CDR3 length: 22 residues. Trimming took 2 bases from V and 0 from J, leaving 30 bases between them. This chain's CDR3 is CASSLSPGQGGRAEWSTDTQYF. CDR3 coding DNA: TGTGCCAGCAGCTTAAGTCCCGGACAGGGCGGGAGGGCCGAGTGGAGCACAGATACGCAGTATTTT.

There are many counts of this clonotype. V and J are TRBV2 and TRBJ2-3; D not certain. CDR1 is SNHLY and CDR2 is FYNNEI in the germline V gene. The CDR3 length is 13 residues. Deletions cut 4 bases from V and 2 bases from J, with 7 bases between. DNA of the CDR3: TGTGCCAGCAGTGCGGAATCCACAGATACGCAGTATTTT. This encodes CASSAESTDTQYF.

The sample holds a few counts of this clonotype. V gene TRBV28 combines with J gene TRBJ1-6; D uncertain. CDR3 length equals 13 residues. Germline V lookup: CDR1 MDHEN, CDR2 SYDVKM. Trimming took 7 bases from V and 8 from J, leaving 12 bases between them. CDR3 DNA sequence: TGTGCCAGCACCCCCCCTGGGGATTCACCCCTCCACTTT. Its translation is CASTPPGDSPLHF.

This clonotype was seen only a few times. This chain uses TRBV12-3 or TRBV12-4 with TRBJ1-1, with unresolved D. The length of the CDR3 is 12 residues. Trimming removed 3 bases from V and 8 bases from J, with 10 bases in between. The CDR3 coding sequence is TGTGCCAGCAGTTTCCTGGGCAGCGAAGCTTTCTTT. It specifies CASSFLGSEAFF.

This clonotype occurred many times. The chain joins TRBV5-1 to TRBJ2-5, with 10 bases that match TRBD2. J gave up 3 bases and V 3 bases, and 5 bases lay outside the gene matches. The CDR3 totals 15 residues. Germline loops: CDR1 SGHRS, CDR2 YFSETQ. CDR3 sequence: CASSSLLAGEETQYF. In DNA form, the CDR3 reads TGCGCCAGCAGCTCCCTTCTAGCGGGAGAAGAGACCCAGTACTTC.

Here the CDR3 DNA reads TGTGCCACCAGTGATTTGGTTGCAGGGTCCTACAATGAGCAGTTCTTC. Its protein product is CATSDLVAGSYNEQFF. This rearrangement joins TRBV24-1 to TRBJ2-1; a possible D gene is TRBD1 (5 bases). Germline V gene data show CDR1 as KGHDR and CDR2 as SFDVKD. Trimming stripped 0 bases from V and 1 base from J, with 9 bases between. This CDR3 has 16 residues.

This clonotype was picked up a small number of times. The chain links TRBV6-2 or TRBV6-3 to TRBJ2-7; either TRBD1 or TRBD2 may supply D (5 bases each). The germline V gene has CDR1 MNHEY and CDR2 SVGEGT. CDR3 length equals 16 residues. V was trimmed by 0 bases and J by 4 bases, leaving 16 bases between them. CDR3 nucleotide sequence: TGTGCCAGCAGTTACTCGAGGGCAGGGATTACATACGAGCAGTACTTC. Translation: CASSYSRAGITYEQYF.

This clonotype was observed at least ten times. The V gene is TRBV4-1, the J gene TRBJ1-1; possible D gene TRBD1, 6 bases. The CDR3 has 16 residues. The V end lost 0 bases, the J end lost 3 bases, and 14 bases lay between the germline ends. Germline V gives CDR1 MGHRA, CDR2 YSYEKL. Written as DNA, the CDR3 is TGCGCCAGCAGCCAAGAAAATTACGCAGGGGACACTGAAGCTTTCTTT. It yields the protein CASSQENYAGDTEAFF.

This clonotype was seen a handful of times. The CDR3 here is CASSRNEQETQYF. The CDR3 DNA sequence: TGTGCCAGCAGCCGTAATGAACAAGAGACCCAGTACTTC. This chain uses TRBV6-4 with TRBJ2-5; D not resolved. The CDR3 extends over 13 amino acids. Trimming pared 6 bases from V and 2 bases from J, leaving 10 bases between. Germline V CDR1 and CDR2: MRHNA, SNTAGT.

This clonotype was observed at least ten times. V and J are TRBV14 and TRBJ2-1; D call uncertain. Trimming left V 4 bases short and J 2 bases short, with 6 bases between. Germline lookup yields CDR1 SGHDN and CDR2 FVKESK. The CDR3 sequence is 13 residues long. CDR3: CASSLLPYNEQFF. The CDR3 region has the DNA TGTGCCAGCAGCCTCCTACCCTACAATGAGCAGTTCTTC.

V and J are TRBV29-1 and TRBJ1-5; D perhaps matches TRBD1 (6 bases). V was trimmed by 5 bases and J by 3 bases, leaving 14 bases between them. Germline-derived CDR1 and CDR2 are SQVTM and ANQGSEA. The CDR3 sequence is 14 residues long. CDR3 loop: CSVSVGGVNQPQHF. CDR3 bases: TGCAGCGTTTCTGTAGGGGGGGTCAATCAGCCCCAGCATTTT.

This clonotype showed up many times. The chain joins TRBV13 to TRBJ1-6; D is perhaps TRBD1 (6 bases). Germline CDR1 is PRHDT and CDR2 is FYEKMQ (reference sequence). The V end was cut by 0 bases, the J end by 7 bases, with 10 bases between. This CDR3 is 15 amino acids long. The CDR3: CASSLGNTGNSPLHF. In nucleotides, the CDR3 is TGTGCCAGCAGCTTAGGCAATACAGGGAATTCACCCCTCCACTTT. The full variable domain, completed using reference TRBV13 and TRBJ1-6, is AAGVIQSPRHLIKEKRETATLKCYPIPRHDTVYWYQQGPGQDPQFLISFYEKMQSDKGSIPDRFSAQQFSDYHSELNMSSLELGDSALYFCASSLGNTGNSPLHFGNGTRLTVT.